Many counts were recorded for the clone carrying this T cell receptor beta chain. Its antigen is still unknown. TCRdb ran MiXCR on the reads and lists one entry per CDR3 protein. The sample consists of fewer than 550,000 distinct CDR3 sequences, about 11% of them appearing once. This record comes from a study of T cell repertoires in cytomegalovirus infection. The wider study: An indication of both CMV infection and matching HLA type came from public TCR beta signatures.

Study-wide results and caveats: Ex vivo, HLA-C-restricted CMV-specific TCR beta clonotypes prevailed over the rest of the response.

The sequenced sample consisted of PBMCs. The receptor comes from a human donor in good health (CMV status not recorded). Some clones in this sample may be carry-over from other donors' samples.

The CDR3 bases are TGTGCCAGCAGCTTGGTGGCGGCAGGAAATTCACCCCTCCACTTT. It is translated as CASSLVAAGNSPLHF. V and J are TRBV5-4 and TRBJ1-6; D not resolved. Germline V CDR1 and CDR2: SGHNT, YYREEE (reference sequence). The CDR3 consists of 15 residues. V lost 0 bases and J lost 7, with 11 bases in between. Variable domain in full (rest from reference TRBV5-4 and TRBJ1-6): ETGVTQSPTHLIKTRGQQVTLRCSSQSGHNTVSWYQQALGQGPQFIFQYYREEENGRGNFPPRFSGLQFPNYSSELNVNALELDDSALYLCASSLVAAGNSPLHFGNGTRLTVT.